Following are 20 T cell receptor beta chains from one sample sequenced in a study of blood T cells in healthy people across ages. Next came a second PCR, run for roughly 6 to 11 cycles, which used a sample-barcoded 5' primer along with a J-beta primer mix. Each CDR3 protein gets one entry after TCRdb re-called the 5' RACE reads with MiXCR. The sample has roughly 1.4 million distinct CDR3 sequences, 59% seen once; the top ten hold over 5%. The sample comprised blood. Receptors were obtained from a man aged 18 to 29 in good health.

This clonotype was observed a few times. V usage is TRBV20-1 and J usage is TRBJ2-1; 7 positions agree with TRBD2. V lost 6 bases and J lost 3; bases outside the gene matches: 11. Per the germline V gene, CDR1 is DFQATT and CDR2 is SNEGSKA (reference sequence). This CDR3 region has 15 residues. The CDR3 DNA reads as TGCAGTGCAAACGAGGGAGCGGGATACTACAATGAGCAGTTCTTC. It yields the protein CSANEGAGYYNEQFF.

The rearrangement uses TRBV12-3 or TRBV12-4 and TRBJ1-4; D not certain. Trimming stripped 1 base from V and 13 bases from J, with 10 bases between. The CDR3 runs to 12 residues. CDR3 sequence (DNA): TGTGCCAGCAGTTTAGGTCCGGGCGTACTGTTTTTT. Protein: CASSLGPGVLFF.

This chain uses TRBV5-1 with TRBJ2-6; D possibly corresponds to TRBD1 (6 bases). Germline V gives CDR1 SGHRS, CDR2 YFSETQ. Trimming removed 4 bases at V and 3 bases at J, with 11 bases between. The CDR3 sequence is 15 residues long. This CDR3 is CASSTGQFGANVLTF. The DNA for the CDR3 is TGCGCCAGCAGCACCGGACAGTTTGGGGCCAACGTCCTGACTTTC.

V gene TRBV12-5 combines with J gene TRBJ2-7; D might be TRBD1 or TRBD2, each matching 5 bases. The end of the DNA fits TRBJ2-5 better, so the J call may be wrong. CDR3 size: 13 residues. Germline lookup yields CDR1 LGHNT and CDR2 FRNRAP. The CDR3 sequence: CASGSPEGETQYF. CDR3 DNA: TGTGCTAGTGGTTCCCCCGAGGGGGAGACCCAGTACTTC.

This clonotype was counted only a few times. DNA for the CDR3: TGTGCCATCAGCAACAATCTCGATCAGCCCCAGCATTTT. The encoded protein is CAISNNLDQPQHF. The chain carries TRBV10-3 and TRBJ1-5; D unclear. Between the trimmed V and J ends, which lost 6 bases and 5 bases, there was a span of 11 bases. The CDR3 length is 13 residues. The V gene's germline CDR1 is ENHRY and CDR2 SYGVKD.

J is TRBJ1-2 and V is TRBV27; tentative D call: TRBD1 (5 bases). Germline values: CDR1 MNHEY, CDR2 SMNVEV (reference sequence). V was trimmed by 9 bases and J by 3 bases, leaving 14 bases between them. The CDR3 is 13 residues long. The CDR3 spells CASCPGPHYGYTF. DNA for the CDR3: TGTGCCAGTTGTCCGGGACCTCACTATGGCTACACCTTC.

This chain links TRBV25-1 with TRBJ1-4; the match to TRBD1 covers 10 bases. With V trimmed by 3 bases and J by 0 bases, 4 bases remained unmatched. This CDR3 contains 17 residues. CDR1 and CDR2 from the germline V gene are MGHDK and SYGVNS. In nucleotides, the CDR3 is TGTGCCAGCAGTGATAGGGGGACAGGGGCAACTAATGAAAAACTGTTTTTT. This codes for CASSDRGTGATNEKLFF.

CDR3: CASGGTEAFF. The CDR3 DNA follows: TGTGCCAGCGGGGGAACTGAAGCTTTCTTT. The chain combines TRBV25-1 with TRBJ1-1; maybe TRBD1 (5 bases). The V and J ends lost 8 bases and 5 bases respectively, with 6 bases between them. Germline V gene sequence: CDR1 MGHDK, CDR2 SYGVNS. This CDR3 region has 10 residues.

Written as DNA, the CDR3 is TGTGCCAGCAGTTTTGGCGTAAGCGGGGGTTACAATGAGCAGTTCTTC. This sequence encodes CASSFGVSGGYNEQFF. The chain is built from TRBV27 and TRBJ2-1; 8 nucleotides align to TRBD2. CDR1 MNHEY and CDR2 SMNVEV come from the germline V gene (reference sequence). There are 16 residues in the CDR3. Trimming took 3 bases from V and 4 from J; bases not matched to a gene: 8.

This chain connects TRBV4-2 to TRBJ2-3, with D perhaps TRBD2 (7 bases). Trimming stripped 2 bases from V and 3 bases from J, with 18 bases between. Germline CDR1 and CDR2: LGHNA and YNFKEQ. CDR3 length equals 17 residues. In DNA form, the CDR3 reads TGTGCCAGCAGCCAACTACTAAGGGGGGGCCTAACAGATACGCAGTATTTT. Translating gives CASSQLLRGGLTDTQYF.

This chain uses TRBV2 with TRBJ2-3; 8 bases map to TRBD2. With 6 bases clipped from V and 6 bases from J, the junction kept 2 bases outside the gene matches. The germline V gene encodes CDR1 SNHLY and CDR2 FYNNEI. The length of the CDR3 is 12 residues. CDR3 sequence reads: CASRRLADTQYF. In nucleotides, the CDR3 is TGTGCCAGCAGACGACTAGCGGATACGCAGTATTTT.

This chain connects TRBV6-5 to TRBJ1-1, with no clear D. Trimming took off 0 bases at V and 1 base at J, with 9 bases between the two ends. The CDR3 has 15 residues. The V gene's germline CDR1 is MNHEY and CDR2 SVGAGI. The CDR3 spells CASSYSMQTNTEAFF. CDR3 DNA: TGTGCCAGCAGTTACTCGATGCAGACGAACACTGAAGCTTTCTTT.

This sequence joins TRBV3-1 and TRBJ2-5; possibly TRBD1 or TRBD2 for D (5 bases each). The J call is doubtful: the DNA matches TRBJ2-7 better. The CDR3 sequence is 15 residues long. CDR1 is LGHDT, CDR2 YNNKEL, per germline (reference sequence). CDR3 DNA sequence: TGTGCCAGCAGCCAAGAACCGGGGCTAGATAACGAGCAGTACTTC. Its translation is CASSQEPGLDNEQYF.

The rearrangement joins TRBV4-3 to TRBJ1-3; D not certain. Germline V gene data show CDR1 as LGHNA and CDR2 as YSLEER. This CDR3 has 18 amino acids. V gave up 0 bases and J gave up 0 bases, with 15 bases separating them. The CDR3 region is CASSQDMPGNPSGNTIYF. The CDR3 bases are TGCGCCAGCAGCCAAGATATGCCGGGAAACCCCTCTGGAAACACCATATATTTT.

V and J are TRBV24-1 and TRBJ2-5, with TRBD1 identical over 10 bases. In germline, CDR1 is KGHDR, CDR2 SFDVKD. CDR3 length: 15 residues. Trimming at V came to 3 bases and at J to 2 bases, leaving 2 bases not matched to a gene. The CDR3 DNA reads TGTGCCACCAGTGATCGGGGACAGGGGCAAGAGACCCAGTACTTC. Its translation is CATSDRGQGQETQYF.

Only a few counts were recorded for this clonotype. This chain connects TRBV12-3 or TRBV12-4 to TRBJ2-7, with TRBD1 matching 9 bases. V lost 4 bases, J lost 3 bases, and 4 bases stayed unmatched. The CDR3 runs to 14 residues. The CDR3 coding sequence is TGTGCCAGCAGTTCCTGGGACAGGGACTACGAGCAGTACTTC. It encodes CASSSWDRDYEQYF.

The chain couples TRBV10-2 to TRBJ2-1; no firm D call. With 3 bases removed from V and 5 bases from J, the gap between germline ends came to 8 bases. The length of the CDR3 is 13 residues. Germline lookup yields CDR1 WSHSY and CDR2 SAAADI. Written as DNA, the CDR3 is TGCGCCAGCAGTGATCCTGGCGACAATGAGCAGTTCTTC. It specifies CASSDPGDNEQFF.

The chain carries TRBV7-6 and TRBJ1-6; D call uncertain. V was clipped by 3 bases and J by 6 bases, with 15 bases between them. Germline V gene sequence: CDR1 SGHVS, CDR2 FNYEAQ. This CDR3 spans 16 amino acids. This CDR3 reads CASSLAYLEGNSPLHF. Here the CDR3 DNA reads TGTGCCAGCAGCTTGGCCTACCTCGAGGGTAATTCACCCCTCCACTTT.

This chain connects TRBV27 to TRBJ1-5; D gene uncertain. The V gene lost 5 bases and the J gene lost 0 bases, with 11 bases spanning the gap. The germline V gene encodes CDR1 MNHEY and CDR2 SMNVEV (reference sequence). The CDR3 contains 15 residues. CDR3 bases: TGTGCCAGCAGTAGCCGGGTCAGTAGCAATCAGCCCCAGCATTTT. This gives the protein CASSSRVSSNQPQHF.

This clonotype occurred a few times. The DNA of the CDR3 is TGTGCCAGCATCGGGACAGCAAACTATGGCTACACCTTC. Translated: CASIGTANYGYTF. The rearrangement joins TRBV2 to TRBJ1-2; 7 bases fit TRBD1. CDR3 length: 13 residues. V dropped 7 bases and J dropped 2; count of bases not matched to a gene: 4. The germline gives CDR1 SNHLY, CDR2 FYNNEI.